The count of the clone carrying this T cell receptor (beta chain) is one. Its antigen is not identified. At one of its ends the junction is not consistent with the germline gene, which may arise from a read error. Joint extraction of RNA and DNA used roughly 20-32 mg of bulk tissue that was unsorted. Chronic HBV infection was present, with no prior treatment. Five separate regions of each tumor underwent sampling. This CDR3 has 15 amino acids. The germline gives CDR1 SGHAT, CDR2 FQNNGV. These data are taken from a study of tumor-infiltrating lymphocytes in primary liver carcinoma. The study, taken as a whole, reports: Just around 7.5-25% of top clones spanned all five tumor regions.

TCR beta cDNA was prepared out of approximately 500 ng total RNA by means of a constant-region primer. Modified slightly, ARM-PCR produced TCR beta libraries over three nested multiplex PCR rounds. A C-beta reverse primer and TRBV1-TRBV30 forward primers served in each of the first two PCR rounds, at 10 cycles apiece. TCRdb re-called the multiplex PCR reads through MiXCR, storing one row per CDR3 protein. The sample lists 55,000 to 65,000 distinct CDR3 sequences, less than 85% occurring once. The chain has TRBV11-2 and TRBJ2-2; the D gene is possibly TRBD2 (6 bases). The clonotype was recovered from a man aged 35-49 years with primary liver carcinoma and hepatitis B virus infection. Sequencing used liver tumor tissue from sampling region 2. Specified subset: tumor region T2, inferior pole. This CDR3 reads CASSLATGNTRELFF. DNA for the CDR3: TGTGCCAGCAGCTTAGCGACGGGTAACACCCGGGAGCTGTTCTTT.